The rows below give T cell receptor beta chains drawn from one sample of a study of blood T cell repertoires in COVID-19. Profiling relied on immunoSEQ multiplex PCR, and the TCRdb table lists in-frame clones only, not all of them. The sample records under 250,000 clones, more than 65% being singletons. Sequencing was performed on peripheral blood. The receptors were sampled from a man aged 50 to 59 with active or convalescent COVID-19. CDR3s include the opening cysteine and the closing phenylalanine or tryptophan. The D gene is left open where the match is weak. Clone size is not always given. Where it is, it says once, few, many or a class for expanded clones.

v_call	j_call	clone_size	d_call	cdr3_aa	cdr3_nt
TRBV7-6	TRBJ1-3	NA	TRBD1	CASSLAGQGASGNTIYF	TGTGCCAGCAGCTTAGCGGGACAGGGGGCCTCTGGAAACACCATATATTTT
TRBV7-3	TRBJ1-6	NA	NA	CASSTDSNANSPLHF	TGTGCCAGCAGCACAGACAGCAACGCGAATTCACCCCTCCACTTT
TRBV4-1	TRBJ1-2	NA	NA	CASSQDSGRGFYGYTF	TGCGCCAGCAGCCAAGACTCTGGTCGGGGATTCTATGGCTACACCTTC
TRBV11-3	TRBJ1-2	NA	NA	CASSPTWARTMRGYTF	TGTGCCAGCAGTCCTACTTGGGCCCGGACTATGCGAGGCTACACCTTC
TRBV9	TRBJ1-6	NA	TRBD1	CASSEGAQGDNSPLHF	TGTGCCAGCAGCGAGGGAGCGCAGGGGGATAATTCACCCCTCCACTTT
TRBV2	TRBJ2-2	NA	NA	CASSGQTYTGELFF	TGTGCCAGCAGTGGTCAGACTTACACCGGGGAGCTGTTTTTT
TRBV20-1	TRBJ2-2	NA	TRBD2	CSASGGRANTGELFF	TGCAGTGCTAGTGGCGGGAGGGCCAACACCGGGGAGCTGTTTTTT
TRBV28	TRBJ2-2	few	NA	CASSPIRRDGGGELFF	TGTGCCAGCAGCCCAATCAGGAGGGATGGAGGCGGGGAGCTGTTTTTT
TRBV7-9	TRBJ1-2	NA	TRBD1	CASSLAEDRGANYGYTF	TGTGCCAGCAGCTTAGCGGAGGACAGGGGGGCAAACTATGGCTACACCTTC
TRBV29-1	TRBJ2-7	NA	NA	CSALPGADYEQYF	TGCAGCGCGCTGCCAGGGGCTGACTACGAGCAGTACTTC
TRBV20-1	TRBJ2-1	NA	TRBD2	CSASGRLADYNEQFF	TGCAGTGCTAGTGGGCGGCTAGCGGACTACAATGAGCAGTTCTTC
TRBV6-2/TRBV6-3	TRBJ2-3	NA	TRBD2	CASSDLAGGRDTQYF	TGTGCCAGCAGCGATCTAGCGGGGGGCAGAGATACGCAGTATTTT